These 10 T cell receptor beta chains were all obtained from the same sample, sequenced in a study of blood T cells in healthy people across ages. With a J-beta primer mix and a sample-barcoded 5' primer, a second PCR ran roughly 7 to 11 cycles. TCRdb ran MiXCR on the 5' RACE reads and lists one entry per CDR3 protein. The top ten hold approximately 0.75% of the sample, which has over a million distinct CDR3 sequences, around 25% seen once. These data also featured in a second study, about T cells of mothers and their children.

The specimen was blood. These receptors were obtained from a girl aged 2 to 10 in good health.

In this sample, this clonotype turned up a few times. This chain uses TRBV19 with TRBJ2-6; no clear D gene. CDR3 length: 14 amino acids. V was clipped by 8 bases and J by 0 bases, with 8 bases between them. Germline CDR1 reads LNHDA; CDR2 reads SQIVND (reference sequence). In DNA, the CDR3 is TGTGCCAGTTTAGGGATCTCTGGGGCCAACGTCCTGACTTTC. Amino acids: CASLGISGANVLTF.

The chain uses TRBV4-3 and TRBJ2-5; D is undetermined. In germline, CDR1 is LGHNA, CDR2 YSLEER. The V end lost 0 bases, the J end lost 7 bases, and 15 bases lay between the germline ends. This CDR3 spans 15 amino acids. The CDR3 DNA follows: TGCGCCAGCAGCCAAGATGGGATCGAAACATCGACCCAGTACTTC. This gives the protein CASSQDGIETSTQYF.

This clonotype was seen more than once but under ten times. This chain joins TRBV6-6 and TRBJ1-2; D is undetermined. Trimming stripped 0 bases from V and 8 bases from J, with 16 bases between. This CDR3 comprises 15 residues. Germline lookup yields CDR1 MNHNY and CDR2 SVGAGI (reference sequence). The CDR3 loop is CASSYSSLGNDGYTF. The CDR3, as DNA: TGTGCCAGCAGTTACTCGAGTCTGGGAAATGACGGCTACACCTTC.

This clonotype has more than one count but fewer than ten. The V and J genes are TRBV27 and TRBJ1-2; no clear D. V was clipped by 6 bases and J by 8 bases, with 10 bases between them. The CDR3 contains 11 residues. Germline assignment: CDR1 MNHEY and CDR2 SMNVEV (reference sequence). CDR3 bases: TGTGCCAGCAGGGACCTTTGGGGCTACACCTTC. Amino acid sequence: CASRDLWGYTF.

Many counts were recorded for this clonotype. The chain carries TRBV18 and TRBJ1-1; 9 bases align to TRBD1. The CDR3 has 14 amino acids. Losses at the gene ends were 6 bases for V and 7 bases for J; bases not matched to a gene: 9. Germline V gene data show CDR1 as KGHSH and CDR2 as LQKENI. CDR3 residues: CASSPTGGGGEAFF. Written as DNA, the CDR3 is TGTGCCAGCTCTCCTACAGGGGGCGGGGGTGAAGCTTTCTTT.

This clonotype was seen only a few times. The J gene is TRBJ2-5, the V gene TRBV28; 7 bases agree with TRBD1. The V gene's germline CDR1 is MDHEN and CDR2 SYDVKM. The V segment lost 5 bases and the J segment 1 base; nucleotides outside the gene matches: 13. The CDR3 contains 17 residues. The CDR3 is CASSRTRDRRLQETQYF. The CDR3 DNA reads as TGTGCCAGCAGTCGTACCCGGGACAGAAGACTCCAAGAGACCCAGTACTTC.

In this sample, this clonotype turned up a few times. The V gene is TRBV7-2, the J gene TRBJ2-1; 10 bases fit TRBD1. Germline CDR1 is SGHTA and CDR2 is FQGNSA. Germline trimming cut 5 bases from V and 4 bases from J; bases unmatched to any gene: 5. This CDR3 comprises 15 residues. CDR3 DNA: TGTGCCAGCAGCCCGACAGGGGGCGTTTACAATGAGCAGTTCTTC. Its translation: CASSPTGGVYNEQFF.

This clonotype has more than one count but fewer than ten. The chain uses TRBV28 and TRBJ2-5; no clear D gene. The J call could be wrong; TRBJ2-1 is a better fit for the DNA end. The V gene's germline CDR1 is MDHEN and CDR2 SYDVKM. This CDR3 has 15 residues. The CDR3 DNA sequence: TGTGCCAGCAGTTCCCGAGCGCGGAGCTACAATGAGCAGTTCTTC. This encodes CASSSRARSYNEQFF.

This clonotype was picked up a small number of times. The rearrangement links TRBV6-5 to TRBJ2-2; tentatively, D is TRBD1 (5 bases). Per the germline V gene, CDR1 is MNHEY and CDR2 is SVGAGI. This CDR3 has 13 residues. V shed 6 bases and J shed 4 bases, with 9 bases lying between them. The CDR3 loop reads CASRADSTGELFF. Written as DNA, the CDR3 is TGTGCCAGCAGGGCAGACAGCACCGGGGAGCTGTTTTTT.

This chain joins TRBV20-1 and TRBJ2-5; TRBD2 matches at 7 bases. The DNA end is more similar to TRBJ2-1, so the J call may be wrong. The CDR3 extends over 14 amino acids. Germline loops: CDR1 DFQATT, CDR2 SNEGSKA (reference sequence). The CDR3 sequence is CSASKSGVYNEQFF. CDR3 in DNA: TGCAGTGCTAGCAAAAGCGGGGTATACAATGAGCAGTTCTTC.